This T cell receptor beta chain was documented in a study of blood T cell repertoires in COVID-19. About the study: Sources were T cells, B-cell-depleted T cells, or PBMCs; the material itself was cDNA or gDNA.

V gave up 1 base and J gave up 6 bases, with 5 bases separating them. The V gene's germline CDR1 is SGHAT and CDR2 FQNNGV. This CDR3 is 12 amino acids long. This clone is deemed medium-sized. Study processing details: Estimation of nucleated cell counts was performed using reference gene primer amplification. TCRdb's copy holds only in-frame clones and misses some; the assay was immunoSEQ multiplex PCR. That table is the source of V, J and clone size, and D and trimming were worked out from the DNA. The sample includes about 85,000 clones, approximately 88% of them seen just once. The genes are TRBV11-2 and TRBJ2-3; a weak D match, TRBD2 (5 bases). The specimen was peripheral blood. This TCR was sampled from a man in his sixties with acute or convalescent COVID-19. CDR3 nucleotide sequence: TGTGCCAGCAGCTTAGGAGGGGATACGCAGTATTTT. Protein sequence: CASSLGGDTQYF.